These 17 T cell receptor beta chains share one sample of origin, sequenced in a study of CD8+ T cells in alopecia areata. In each case, RNA was isolated and then reverse transcribed into cDNA as the sequencing template. Produced via immunoSEQ multiplex PCR; TCRdb's table is partial and in-frame only. The data contain approximately 200,000 clones, around two fifths of them singletons. Treatment reported: oral pan-JAK inhibitor, 5-10 mg twice daily. Source: CD4+ T cells sorted from blood, taken at approximately week 36, from a patient treated with tofacitinib. These receptors were taken from a human donor with alopecia areata.

This chain links TRBV30 with TRBJ1-4; 9 bases are a match to TRBD1. With V trimmed by 2 bases and J by 1 base, 5 bases remained unmatched. Germline loops: CDR1 GTSNPN, CDR2 SVGIG (reference sequence). The CDR3 loop spans 16 amino acids. The CDR3: CAWSRDRELTNEKLFF. CDR3 DNA sequence: TGTGCCTGGAGTAGGGACAGGGAACTAACTAATGAAAAACTGTTTTTT.

This clone was detected only a few times. J is TRBJ2-7 and V is TRBV6-5; D possibly matches TRBD1 or TRBD2 (6 bases each). The germline CDR1 and CDR2 sequences are MNHEY and SVGAGI. The CDR3 extends over 15 amino acids. The ends were cut back, 1 base at V and 3 bases at J, with 13 bases in the middle. CDR3 sequence reads: CASSYFGGESYEQYF. The DNA for the CDR3 is TGTGCCAGCAGTTACTTCGGGGGCGAAAGCTACGAGCAGTACTTC.

This clone came up a few times. Other DNA sequences of this sample code for an identical CDR3. V gene TRBV27 combines with J gene TRBJ1-2; unclear D gene. CDR1 is MNHEY, CDR2 SMNVEV, per germline (reference sequence). The CDR3 is 15 residues long. V lost 0 bases and J 0 bases, leaving 8 bases between the germline ends. This CDR3 reads CASSLSPRANYGYTF. CDR3 nucleotide sequence: TGTGCCAGCAGTTTATCACCGCGGGCTAACTATGGCTACACCTTC.

The rearrangement uses TRBV5-6 and TRBJ1-1; no clear D gene. This CDR3 is 12 amino acids long. The ends were cut back, 5 bases at V and 8 bases at J, with 13 bases in the middle. Per the germline V gene, CDR1 is SGHDT and CDR2 is YYEEEE. In nucleotides, the CDR3 is TGTGCCAGCAGTCAACTCACAGTGGAAGCTTTCTTT. Its protein product is CASSQLTVEAFF.

The chain combines TRBV29-1 with TRBJ2-2; TRBD2 matches 7 bases. CDR1 and CDR2 from the germline V gene are SQVTM and ANQGSEA. Losses at the gene ends were 7 bases for V and 6 bases for J; bases not matched to a gene: 11. This CDR3 comprises 14 residues. The CDR3, as DNA: TGCAGCGGGGGAGGGGTTGAGATCCCCGGGGAGCTGTTTTTT. Protein product: CSGGGVEIPGELFF.

This chain connects TRBV21-1 to TRBJ2-7; whether TRBD1, the table's D call, matches the DNA was not checked. TRBV21-1 is reported as a pseudogene. CDR3 length: 13 residues. The CDR3 protein is CASSDRGLVEQYF. The DNA for the CDR3 is TGTGCCAGCAGCGACAGGGGGCTAGTCGAGCAGTACTTC.

This chain connects TRBV30 to TRBJ2-2; tentative D call: TRBD1 (5 bases). The CDR3 sequence is 12 residues long. V lost 7 bases and J 1 base, leaving 7 bases between the germline ends. Germline CDR1 GTSNPN, CDR2 SVGIG (reference sequence). The CDR3, as DNA: TGTGCCTCCCAGGGGAACACCGGGGAGCTGTTTTTT. Amino acid sequence: CASQGNTGELFF.

In its sample, this clone was seen a few times. V usage is TRBV4-3 and J usage is TRBJ2-2; D is possibly TRBD2 (6 bases). The germline CDR1 and CDR2 sequences are LGHNA and YSLEER. CDR3 length: 15 residues. The germline V and J ends were trimmed by 0 bases and 8 bases, with 13 bases remaining between them. The CDR3 DNA sequence: TGCGCCAGCAGCCAAGATACGGGGGTTTATGGGGAGCTGTTTTTT. It is translated as CASSQDTGVYGELFF.

This clone was observed a handful of times. The rearrangement joins TRBV11-2 to TRBJ2-5; D not certain. V was clipped by 0 bases and J by 5 bases, with 10 bases between them. This CDR3 is built from 14 residues. Germline V CDR1 and CDR2: SGHAT, FQNNGV. The CDR3 nucleotides are TGTGCCAGCAGCTTAGAACCCCGGTCGGAGACCCAGTACTTC. This encodes CASSLEPRSETQYF.

The chain combines TRBV30 with TRBJ2-3; unclear D gene. The CDR3 loop spans 12 amino acids. Trimming pared 0 bases from V and 5 bases from J, leaving 6 bases between. Germline loops: CDR1 GTSNPN, CDR2 SVGIG (reference sequence). The CDR3 spells CAWSVLRDTQYF. CDR3 coding DNA: TGTGCCTGGAGTGTACTCAGAGATACGCAGTATTTT.

The chain recombines TRBV4-1 with TRBJ1-4; 9 bases agree with TRBD1. The J segment lost 5 bases and the V segment lost 2 bases, leaving 6 bases of the junction unmatched. In germline, CDR1 is MGHRA, CDR2 YSYEKL. The CDR3 loop spans 16 amino acids. This chain's CDR3 is CASSQTGGRLNEKLFF. In DNA, the CDR3 is TGCGCCAGCAGCCAAACAGGGGGCAGGTTGAATGAAAAACTGTTTTTT.

The gene calls are TRBV29-1 and TRBJ2-2; D not resolved. The V gene lost 0 bases and the J gene lost 2 bases, with 10 bases spanning the gap. The CDR3 contains 15 residues. Germline V gene sequence: CDR1 SQVTM, CDR2 ANQGSEA. Written as DNA, the CDR3 is TGCAGCGTTGAAGATTGGCAGGAAAACACCGGGGAGCTGTTTTTT. It specifies CSVEDWQENTGELFF.

The V call is TRBV30, the J call TRBJ1-2; D is undetermined. The CDR3 runs to 12 residues. The V end lost 0 bases, the J end lost 6 bases, and 8 bases lay between the germline ends. Germline-derived CDR1 and CDR2 are GTSNPN and SVGIG (reference sequence). This CDR3 is CAWSVAGNGYTF. The CDR3 coding sequence is TGTGCCTGGAGTGTTGCGGGAAATGGCTACACCTTC. The variable domain in full, completed from reference TRBV30 and TRBJ1-2, reads SQTIHQWPATLVQPVGSPLSLECTVEGTSNPNLYWYRQAAGRGLQLLFYSVGIGQISSEVPQNLSASRPQDRQFILSSKKLLLSDSGFYLCAWSVAGNGYTFGSGTRLTVV.

V usage is TRBV9 and J usage is TRBJ2-7, with a tentative D call TRBD1 (7 bases). The ends were cut back, 0 bases at V and 4 bases at J, with 14 bases in the middle. Per the germline V gene, CDR1 is SGDLS and CDR2 is YYNGEE. This CDR3 is 15 amino acids long. CDR3 region: CASSVGGTVGYEQYF. The CDR3 DNA sequence: TGTGCCAGCAGCGTAGGCGGGACAGTGGGGTACGAGCAGTACTTC.

This clone was seen more than once but under ten times. This chain joins TRBV6-5 and TRBJ1-1; weak D call: TRBD1 (5 bases). CDR3 size: 13 residues. Germline values: CDR1 MNHEY, CDR2 SVGAGI. The V end was cut by 8 bases, the J end by 4 bases, with 14 bases between. CDR3 loop: CASLAREGTEAFF. CDR3 DNA: TGTGCCAGCTTGGCCAGGGAGGGCACTGAAGCTTTCTTT.

The CDR3 is CASSKTGPANYGYTF. CDR3 sequence (DNA): TGTGCCAGCAGTAAAACAGGGCCAGCTAACTATGGCTACACCTTC. V gene TRBV6-5 combines with J gene TRBJ1-2; TRBD1 is a possible D gene (6 bases). This CDR3 region has 15 residues. Looked up from germline, CDR1 is MNHEY and CDR2 is SVGAGI. The germline V and J ends were trimmed by 5 bases and 0 bases, with 13 bases remaining between them.

The chain links TRBV7-2 to TRBJ2-3; possible D gene TRBD2, 5 bases. The germline V gene has CDR1 SGHTA and CDR2 FQGNSA. CDR3 length equals 14 residues. Trimming removed 4 bases at V and 6 bases at J, with 14 bases between. Here the CDR3 DNA reads TGTGCCAGCAGCTCACTAGTCTCGTCGGATACGCAGTATTTT. Its translation: CASSSLVSSDTQYF. The full variable domain, completed using reference TRBV7-2 and TRBJ2-3, is GAGVSQSPSNKVTEKGKDVELRCDPISGHTALYWYRQSLGQGLEFLIYFQGNSAPDKSGLPSDRFSAERTGGSVSTLTIQRTQQEDSAVYLCASSSLVSSDTQYFGPGTRLTVL.